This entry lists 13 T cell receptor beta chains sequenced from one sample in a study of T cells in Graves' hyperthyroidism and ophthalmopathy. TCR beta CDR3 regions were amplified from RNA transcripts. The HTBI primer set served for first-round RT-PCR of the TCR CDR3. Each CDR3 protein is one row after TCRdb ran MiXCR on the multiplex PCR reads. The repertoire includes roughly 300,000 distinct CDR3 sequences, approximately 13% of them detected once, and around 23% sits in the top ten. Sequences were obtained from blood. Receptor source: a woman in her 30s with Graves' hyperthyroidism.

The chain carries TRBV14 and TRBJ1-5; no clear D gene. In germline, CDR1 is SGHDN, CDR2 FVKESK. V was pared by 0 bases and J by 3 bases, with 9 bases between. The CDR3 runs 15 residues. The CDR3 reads CASSQEGEANQPQHF. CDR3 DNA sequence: TGTGCCAGCAGCCAAGAAGGAGAGGCCAATCAGCCCCAGCATTTT.

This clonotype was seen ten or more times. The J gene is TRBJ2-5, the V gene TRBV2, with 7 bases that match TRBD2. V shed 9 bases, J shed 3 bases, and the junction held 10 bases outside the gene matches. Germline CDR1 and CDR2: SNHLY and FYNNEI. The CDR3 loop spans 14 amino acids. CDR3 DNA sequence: TGTGCCAGTCAGCGGGGCGGGGGAGAAGAGACCCAGTACTTC. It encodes CASQRGGGEETQYF.

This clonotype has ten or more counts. This CDR3 is CASTNSGGTYEQYF. The CDR3 coding sequence is TGTGCCAGCACTAATAGCGGGGGAACCTACGAGCAGTACTTC. The V and J genes are TRBV2 and TRBJ2-7, with 9 bases aligning to TRBD2. The CDR3 totals 14 residues. Trimming removed 7 bases from V and 2 bases from J; junction bases left unmatched: 6. CDR1 SNHLY and CDR2 FYNNEI come from the germline V gene.

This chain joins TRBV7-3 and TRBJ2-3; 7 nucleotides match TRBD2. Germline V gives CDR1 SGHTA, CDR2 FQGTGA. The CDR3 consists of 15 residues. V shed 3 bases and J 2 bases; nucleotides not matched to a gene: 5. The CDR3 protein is CASSFDGRPTDTQYF. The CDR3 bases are TGTGCCAGCAGCTTCGACGGGAGGCCCACAGATACGCAGTATTTT.

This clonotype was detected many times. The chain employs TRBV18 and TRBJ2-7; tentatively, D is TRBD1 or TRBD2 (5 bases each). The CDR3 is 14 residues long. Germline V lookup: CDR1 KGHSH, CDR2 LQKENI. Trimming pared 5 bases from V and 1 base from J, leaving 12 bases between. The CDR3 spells CASSTRDRSYEQYF. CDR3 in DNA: TGTGCCAGCTCAACTCGGGACCGGTCCTACGAGCAGTACTTC.

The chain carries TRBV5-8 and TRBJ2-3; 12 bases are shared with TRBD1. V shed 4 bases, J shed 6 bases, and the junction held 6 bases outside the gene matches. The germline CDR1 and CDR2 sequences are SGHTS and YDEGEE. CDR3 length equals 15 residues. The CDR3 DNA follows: TGTGCCAGCAGCATGGGACAGGGGGCTTCTGATACGCAGTATTTT. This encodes CASSMGQGASDTQYF.

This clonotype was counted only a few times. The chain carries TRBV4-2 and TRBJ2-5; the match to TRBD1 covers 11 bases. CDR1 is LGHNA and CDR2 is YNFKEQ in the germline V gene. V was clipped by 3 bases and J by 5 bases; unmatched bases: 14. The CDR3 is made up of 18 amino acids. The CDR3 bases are TGTGCCAGCAGCCACCTTGGACAGGGGGCTCGGTCATGGGAGACCCAGTACTTC. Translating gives CASSHLGQGARSWETQYF.

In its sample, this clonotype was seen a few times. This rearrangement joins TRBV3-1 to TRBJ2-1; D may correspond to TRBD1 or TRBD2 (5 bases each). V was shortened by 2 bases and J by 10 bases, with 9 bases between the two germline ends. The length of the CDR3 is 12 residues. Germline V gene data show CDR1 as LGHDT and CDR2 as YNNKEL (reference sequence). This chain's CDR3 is CASSQSGQEQFF. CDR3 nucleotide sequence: TGTGCCAGCAGCCAATCGGGGCAGGAGCAGTTCTTC.

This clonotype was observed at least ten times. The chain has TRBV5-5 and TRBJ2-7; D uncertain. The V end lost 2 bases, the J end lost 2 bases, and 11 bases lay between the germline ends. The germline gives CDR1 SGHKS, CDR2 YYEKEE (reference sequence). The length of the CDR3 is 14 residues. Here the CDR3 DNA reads TGTGCCAGCAGCTTCGCGGCAGAGACCTACGAGCAGTACTTC. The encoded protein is CASSFAAETYEQYF.

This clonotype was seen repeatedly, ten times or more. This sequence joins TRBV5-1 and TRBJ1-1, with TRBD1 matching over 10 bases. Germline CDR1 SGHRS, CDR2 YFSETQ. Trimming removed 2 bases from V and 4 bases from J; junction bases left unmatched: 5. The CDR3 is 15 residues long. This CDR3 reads CASSFGTGEGTEAFF. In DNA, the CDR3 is TGCGCCAGCAGCTTCGGGACAGGGGAGGGCACTGAAGCTTTCTTT.

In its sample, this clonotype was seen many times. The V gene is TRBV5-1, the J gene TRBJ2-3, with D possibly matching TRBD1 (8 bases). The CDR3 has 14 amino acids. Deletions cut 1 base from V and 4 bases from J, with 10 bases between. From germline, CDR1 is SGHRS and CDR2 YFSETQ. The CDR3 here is CASSLTGGADTQYF. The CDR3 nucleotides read TGCGCCAGCAGCTTGACAGGGGGGGCAGATACGCAGTATTTT.

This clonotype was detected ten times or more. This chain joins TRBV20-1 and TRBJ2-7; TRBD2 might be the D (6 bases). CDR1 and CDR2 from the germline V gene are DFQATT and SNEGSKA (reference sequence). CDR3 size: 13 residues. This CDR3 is CTVGGGGTYEQYF. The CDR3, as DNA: TGCACCGTTGGTGGGGGAGGAACCTACGAGCAGTACTTC.

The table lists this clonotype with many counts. The CDR3 loop is CASRPTGERYYEQYF. Here the CDR3 DNA reads TGTGCCAGCAGGCCGACAGGGGAACGGTACTACGAGCAGTACTTC. V gene TRBV11-2 combines with J gene TRBJ2-7, with 8 bases identical to TRBD1. CDR3 size: 15 residues. Looked up from germline, CDR1 is SGHAT and CDR2 is FQNNGV. After removal of 6 bases from V and 3 bases from J, the junction contained 10 bases not matched to a gene.